Shown below are 3 T cell receptor beta chains from a single sample sequenced in a study of T cells in Graves' hyperthyroidism and ophthalmopathy (dated by TCRdb to the late 2010s). The method behind the library was multiplex PCR. Reads for this sample came from an Illumina HiSeq 2000. Amplification of TCR beta CDR3 regions was carried out from RNA transcripts. The TCR CDR3 was subjected to a first round of RT-PCR using the HTBI primer set and the Qiagen OneStep RT-PCR kit. The public reads were reprocessed in TCRdb via fastp at Q25 and MiXCR, keeping in-frame beta chains. When rows share a CDR3 protein, they turn into one entry using the most common DNA and genes. In all, the sample holds about 290,000 distinct CDR3 sequences, and about 13% of those were seen once. The top ten constitute 7.9% of the sample. Sequenced: blood. Receptor source: a woman in her thirties or forties with Graves' hyperthyroidism.

V is TRBV4-1 and J is TRBJ1-5; D uncertain. V was pared by 4 bases and J by 0 bases, with 16 bases between. This CDR3 is 17 amino acids long. From germline, CDR1 is MGHRA and CDR2 YSYEKL. CDR3 coding DNA: TGCGCCAGCAGCCGGTCTTGGATCCGGTATAGCAATCAGCCCCAGCATTTT. Its protein product is CASSRSWIRYSNQPQHF.

This clonotype has a count of ten or more. The CDR3 protein is CSDRSGSGTDTQYF. The CDR3 DNA reads TGCAGTGACCGTAGCGGGAGCGGAACAGATACGCAGTATTTT. V is TRBV20-1 and J is TRBJ2-3, with 9 nucleotides matching TRBD2. The germline gives CDR1 DFQATT, CDR2 SNEGSKA (reference sequence). The CDR3 spans 14 residues. With 7 bases clipped from V and 3 bases from J, the junction kept 8 bases outside the gene matches.

V gene TRBV3-1 combines with J gene TRBJ2-5; D is unresolved. The CDR3 runs to 13 residues. Germline V gene data show CDR1 as LGHDT and CDR2 as YNNKEL (reference sequence). The ends were cut back, 7 bases at V and 5 bases at J, with 14 bases in the middle. CDR3: CASINDARETQYF. CDR3 sequence (DNA): TGTGCCAGCATCAACGACGCCCGTGAGACCCAGTACTTC.